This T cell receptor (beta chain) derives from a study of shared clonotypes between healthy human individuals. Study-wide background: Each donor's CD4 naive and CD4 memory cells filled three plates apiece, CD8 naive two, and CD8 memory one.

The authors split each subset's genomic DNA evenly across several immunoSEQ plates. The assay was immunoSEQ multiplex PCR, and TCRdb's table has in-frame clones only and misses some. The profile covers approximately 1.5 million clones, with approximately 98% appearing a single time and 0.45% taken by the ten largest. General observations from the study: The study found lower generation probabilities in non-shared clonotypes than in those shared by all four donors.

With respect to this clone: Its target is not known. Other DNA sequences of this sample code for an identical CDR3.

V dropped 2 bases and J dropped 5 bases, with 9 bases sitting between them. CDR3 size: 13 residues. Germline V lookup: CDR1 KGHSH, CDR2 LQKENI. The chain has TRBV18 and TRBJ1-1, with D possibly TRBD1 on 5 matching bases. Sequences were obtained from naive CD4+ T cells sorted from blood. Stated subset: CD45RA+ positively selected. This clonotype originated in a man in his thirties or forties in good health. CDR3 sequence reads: CASSPEQGTEAFF. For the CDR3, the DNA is TGTGCCAGCTCACCAGAGCAGGGAACTGAAGCTTTCTTT.